Listed here are 17 T cell receptor beta chains from one sample, sequenced in a study of T cells in women clearing cervical HPV infection. Repertoires were generated with immunoSEQ multiplex PCR, while TCRdb's copy carries only in-frame clones and drops some. In total, the table holds fewer than 30,000 clones. The sample comprised blood buffy coat. These receptors all stem from a woman between 18 and 70 years old with a cervical HPV16 infection that either progressed to CIN3+ or cleared (not recorded which).

This clone is labeled medium-sized (0.01 to 0.1%) based on frequency. Coverage ceases 3 residues before the CDR3 finishes, and the germline J gene fills in the end. V and J are TRBV7-2 and TRBJ2-3; 9 bases match TRBD2. The CDR3 is made up of 15 amino acids. With V trimmed by 5 bases and J by 5 bases, 8 bases remained unmatched. Germline values: CDR1 SGHTA, CDR2 FQGNSA. The DNA read from the CDR3 is TGTGCCAGCAGCCTTCTAGCGGGATGGGAAGATACG. It codes for CASSLLAGWEDT. The whole CDR3 sequence reads CASSLLAGWEDTQYF.

In the case of this clone: The read falls 3 residues short of the CDR3 end, and the missing part is taken from the germline J gene. The rearrangement joins TRBV7-2 to TRBJ2-3; no clear D. Trimming left V 5 bases short and J 3 bases short, with 9 bases between. Germline CDR1 is SGHTA and CDR2 is FQGNSA. The CDR3 consists of 13 residues. The sequenced CDR3 bases are TGTGCCAGCAGCACATATTATACAGATACG. This encodes CASSTYYTDT. The whole CDR3 reads CASSTYYTDTQYF.

Regarding this clone: The CDR3 end is not reached by the read, which stops 3 residues before it; the germline J gene fills it in. The chain is built from TRBV5-4 and TRBJ2-5; 7 bases are shared with TRBD2. This CDR3 is built from 15 residues. J was trimmed by 1 base and V by 4 bases; bases with no gene match: 7. CDR1 is SGHNT, CDR2 YYREEE, per germline (reference sequence). CDR3 DNA (partial): TGTGCCAGCAGCGCCGGGGGGAACAGCCAAGAGACC. Translating it yields CASSAGGNSQET. The whole CDR3 protein reads CASSAGGNSQETQYF. Drawing the rest from reference TRBV5-4 and TRBJ2-5, the complete variable domain is ETGVTQSPTHLIKTRGQQVTLRCSSQSGHNTVSWYQQALGQGPQFIFQYYREEENGRGNFPPRFSGLQFPNYSSELNVNALELDDSALYLCASSAGGNSQETQYFGPGTRLLVL.

A word on this clone: Read sequence stops 3 residues before the CDR3 end, and the germline J gene provides the missing end. J is TRBJ2-3 and V is TRBV29-1, with 9 bases matching TRBD2. Looked up from germline, CDR1 is SQVTM and CDR2 is ANQGSEA. Trimming removed 3 bases from V and 6 bases from J; junction bases left unmatched: 4. The CDR3 runs to 13 residues. CDR3 region: CSVEGLAGDTQYF. The sequenced part of the CDR3 DNA is TGCAGCGTTGAGGGCCTAGCGGGGGATACG.

As to this clone: The read stops 3 residues short of the end of the CDR3; the missing end is completed from the germline J gene. The chain joins TRBV7-2 to TRBJ1-6, with D uncertain. This CDR3 spans 13 amino acids. Germline CDR1 SGHTA, CDR2 FQGNSA. V lost 5 bases to trimming and J lost 12 bases, with 14 bases between them. The CDR3 spells CASSRKVQEPLHF. CDR3 DNA (partial): TGTGCCAGCAGCCGGAAGGTGCAGGAACCC.

On this clone: Coverage ceases 3 residues before the CDR3 finishes, and the germline J gene fills in the end. The chain combines TRBV10-2 with TRBJ2-6; D remains unclear. Trimming removed 6 bases from V and 1 base from J, with 13 bases in between. This CDR3 is built from 16 residues. CDR1 is WSHSY and CDR2 is SAAADI in the germline V gene. This chain's CDR3 is CASSTGSGSGANVLTF. CDR3 DNA (partial): TGCGCCAGCAGCACCGGGTCCGGGTCTGGGGCCAACGTC.

The sequenced CDR3 bases are TGTGCCAGCAGCTTTTCGTGGACAGGGGCTAAATATAATTCACCC. Translation gives CASSFSWTGAKYNSP. The CDR3 reads in full as CASSFSWTGAKYNSPLHF. V usage is TRBV7-6 and J usage is TRBJ1-6, with 9 bases that match TRBD1. The observed sequence ends 3 residues before the CDR3 terminus, with the missing tail filled in from the germline J gene. The CDR3 has 18 amino acids. CDR1 and CDR2 (germline): SGHVS, FNYEAQ. V lost 3 bases, J lost 4 bases, and 10 bases stayed unmatched. The entire variable domain, with the rest obtained from reference TRBV7-6 and TRBJ1-6, is as follows: GAGVSQSPRYKVTKRGQDVALRCDPISGHVSLYWYRQALGQGPEFLTYFNYEAQQDKSGLPNDRFSAERPEGSISTLTIQRTEQRDSAMYRCASSFSWTGAKYNSPLHFGNGTRLTVT.

Notes on this clone: The read is 3 residues too short to cover the CDR3 end, so that end is filled in from the germline J gene. The chain is built from TRBV7-9 and TRBJ2-4, with D perhaps matching TRBD1 (6 bases). The CDR3 is made up of 14 amino acids. Germline lookup yields CDR1 SEHNR and CDR2 FQNEAQ (reference sequence). The part of the CDR3 DNA that was read is TGTGCCAGCACCCGCGAACAGGGCGACTATGGT. The encoded protein is CASTREQGDYG. The full CDR3 sequence reads CASTREQGDYGQYF.

Comments on this clone: Coverage ceases 3 residues before the CDR3 finishes, and the germline J gene fills in the end. V usage is TRBV7-8 and J usage is TRBJ2-3; perhaps TRBD2 as D (6 bases). The germline V and J ends were trimmed by 0 bases and 6 bases, with 19 bases remaining between them. The CDR3 contains 17 residues. Per the germline V gene, CDR1 is SGHVS and CDR2 is FQNEAQ. The part of the CDR3 DNA that was read is TGTGCCAGCAGCTTAGCGTACGGAGGGGTCTTTCGGGATACG. It translates to CASSLAYGGVFRDT. The complete CDR3 reads CASSLAYGGVFRDTQYF.

Concerning this clone itself: Sequencing ends 3 residues short of the CDR3 end; the germline J gene provides the rest. The J gene is TRBJ2-2, the V gene TRBV30; D possibly corresponds to TRBD1 (5 bases). This CDR3 is 16 amino acids long. The germline gives CDR1 GTSNPN, CDR2 SVGIG (reference sequence). Partial CDR3 DNA: TGTGCCTGGAGTGTACTTTTTAGCTCTGGGGCCAACGTG. Its translation: CAWSVLFSSGANV. The entire CDR3 sequence reads CAWSVLFSSGANVLFF.

Notes on this clone: An end of the junction does not agree with germline; a read error may underlie this. Read data end 3 residues before the CDR3 end; the end is taken from the germline J gene. This chain connects TRBV4-2 to TRBJ2-2, with 7 nucleotides matching TRBD1. The germline gives CDR1 LGHNA, CDR2 YNFKEQ. This CDR3 is built from 15 residues. The CDR3: CASSQDRAGANVLFF. Incomplete CDR3 DNA: TGCGCCAGCAGCCAAGACAGGGCTGGGGCCAACGTG.

Regarding this clone: The read halts 3 residues ahead of the CDR3 end, with the missing end drawn from the germline J gene. The V gene is TRBV7-9, the J gene TRBJ2-4, with D perhaps TRBD1 (5 bases). The CDR3 loop spans 15 amino acids. Germline V lookup: CDR1 SEHNR, CDR2 FQNEAQ (reference sequence). The sequenced part of the CDR3 DNA is TGTGCCAGCAGCTTATATGCAGACAGACGCGATGGT. This gives the protein CASSLYADRRDG. The whole CDR3 reads CASSLYADRRDGQYF.

Points on this clone: With the read ending 3 residues before the CDR3 end, the germline J gene is used to fill in that end. The V call is TRBV7-9, the J call TRBJ1-2; D remains ambiguous. The CDR3 totals 14 residues. CDR1 is SEHNR, CDR2 FQNEAQ, per germline (reference sequence). CDR3 bases read: TGTGCCAGCAGCTTAGTTCGGGGTAGCGACGAC. It yields the protein CASSLVRGSDD. The full-length CDR3 reads as CASSLVRGSDDYTF.

About this clone itself: The CDR3 is cut off 3 residues early in the read; its end comes from the germline J gene. J is TRBJ1-4 and V is TRBV7-2; D unclear. In germline, CDR1 is SGHTA, CDR2 FQGNSA. This CDR3 is 13 amino acids long. Trimming removed 5 bases at V and 0 bases at J, with 4 bases between. The CDR3 protein is CASSRATNEKLFF. The DNA read from the CDR3 is TGTGCCAGCAGCCGTGCAACTAATGAAAAA.

Notes on this clone: The sequence runs out 3 residues before the end of the CDR3; the remainder is reconstructed from the germline J gene. This rearrangement joins TRBV18 to TRBJ2-2, with D tentatively TRBD2 (6 bases). The germline V gene encodes CDR1 KGHSH and CDR2 LQKENI. This CDR3 spans 17 amino acids. CDR3 in amino acids: CASSLTARGAGNEKLFF. Incomplete CDR3 DNA: TGTGCCAGCTCACTTACCGCGCGGGGCGCCGGTAATGAAAAG.

Worth noting for this clone: With the read ending 3 residues before the CDR3 end, the germline J gene is used to fill in that end. The chain uses TRBV19 and TRBJ1-1, with 9 bases lining up with TRBD1. Trimming cost V 4 bases and J 1 base; bases outside gene matches: 4. Germline V CDR1 and CDR2: LNHDA, SQIVND (reference sequence). There are 15 residues in the CDR3. This CDR3 reads CASSTGGQGNTEAFF. CDR3 DNA (partial): TGTGCCAGTAGTACCGGGGGACAGGGGAACACTGAA.

Notes on this clone: The read ends 3 residues shy of where the CDR3 ends; the end is completed using the germline J gene. The genes are TRBV5-6 and TRBJ1-5; D uncertain. Trimming pared 0 bases from V and 3 bases from J, leaving 10 bases between. This CDR3 comprises 15 residues. Germline V gene sequence: CDR1 SGHDT, CDR2 YYEEEE. Incomplete CDR3 DNA: TGTGCCAGCAGCTTGGCCAAGCGTTACAATCAGCCC. Translation: CASSLAKRYNQP. The full-length CDR3 reads as CASSLAKRYNQPQHF.